This T cell receptor (beta chain) was profiled in a study of post-analysis software for immune sequencing data. The CDR3 has 14 residues. V trimming: 4 bases; J trimming: 3 bases; junction bases outside the gene matches: 4. The V gene's germline CDR1 is SGHRS and CDR2 YFSETQ. On this clonotype itself: Its target is unknown.

The library was made from cDNA and included unique molecular identifiers. TCRdb called the PCR reads again in MiXCR, with one record for every CDR3 protein. The sample yields roughly 650,000 distinct CDR3 sequences, 55% to 60% seen once. Study-wide points: About five TRBV segments, including TRBV5-6, TRBV5-1 and TRBV20-1, were more frequent in patients than controls.

This clonotype originated in a girl aged 2 to 9 with multiple sclerosis. The sample comprised blood. The chain carries TRBV5-1 and TRBJ2-5, with 9 bases fitting TRBD1. The CDR3 region has the DNA TGCGCCAGCAGCCAACGGACAGGGGAAGAGACCCAGTACTTC. This encodes CASSQRTGEETQYF.